This TCR beta chain comes out of a study of control samples from healthy donors and cancer patients (dated by TCRdb to about 2020). The library came from the immunoSEQ multiplex PCR assay. This is the immuneACCESS table as TCRdb keeps it, with only in-frame sequences that have V and J called. A part of the clones is gone; compared with another copy, unresolved V genes explain less than half, and the rest is unexplained. For this sample there are about 170,000 clones; about 93% appear just once. The ten top clones hold approximately 4% of the sample. Notes on this clone: It has no known antigen specificity. It has no much larger one-base neighbor in the sample; base qualities were not kept.

V is pared back by 3 bases and J by 2 bases, with 12 bases lying between the germline termini. Reading from cysteine to phenylalanine, the CDR3 counts 15 amino acids. Solely the CDR3 DNA is kept, with 45 bases framed from the first base. CDR1 and CDR2, looked up from the germline V gene (reference sequence), are LNHNV and YYDKDF. Sequencing was carried out using blood. The chain employs TRBV15 and TRBJ2-3; a tentative D match to TRBD2 spans 6 bases. This clonotype originated in a woman aged 55 to 70 in good health. The nucleotide sequence is TGTGCCACCAGCAGGTCCCGGGACTTCACAGATACGCAGTATTTT. Protein translation: CATSRSRDFTDTQYF.